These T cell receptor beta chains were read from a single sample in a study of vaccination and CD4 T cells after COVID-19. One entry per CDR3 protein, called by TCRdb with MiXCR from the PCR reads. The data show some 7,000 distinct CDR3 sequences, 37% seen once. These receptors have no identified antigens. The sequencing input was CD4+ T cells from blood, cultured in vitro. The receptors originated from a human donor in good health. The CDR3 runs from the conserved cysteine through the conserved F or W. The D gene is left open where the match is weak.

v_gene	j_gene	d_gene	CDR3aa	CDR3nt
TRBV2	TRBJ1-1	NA	CASSEFGGGVAFF	TGTGCCAGCAGTGAATTTGGGGGGGGAGTCGCTTTCTTT